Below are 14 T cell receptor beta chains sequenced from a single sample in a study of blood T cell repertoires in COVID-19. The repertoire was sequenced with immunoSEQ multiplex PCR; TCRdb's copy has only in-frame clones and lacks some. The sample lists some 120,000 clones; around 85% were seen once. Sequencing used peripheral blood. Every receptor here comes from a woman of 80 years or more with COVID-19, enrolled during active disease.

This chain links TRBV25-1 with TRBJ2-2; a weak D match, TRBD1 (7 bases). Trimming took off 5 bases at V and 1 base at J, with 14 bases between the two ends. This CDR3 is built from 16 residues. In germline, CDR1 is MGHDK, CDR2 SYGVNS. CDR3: CASSRRGVGNTGELFF. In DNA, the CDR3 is TGTGCCAGCAGTCGCAGGGGGGTGGGGAACACCGGGGAGCTGTTTTTT.

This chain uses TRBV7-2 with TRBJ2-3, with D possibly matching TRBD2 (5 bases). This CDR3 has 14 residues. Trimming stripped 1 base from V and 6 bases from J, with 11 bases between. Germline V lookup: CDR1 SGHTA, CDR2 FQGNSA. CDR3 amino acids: CASSLGGSADTQYF. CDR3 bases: TGTGCCAGCAGCTTAGGGGGTAGCGCCGATACGCAGTATTTT.

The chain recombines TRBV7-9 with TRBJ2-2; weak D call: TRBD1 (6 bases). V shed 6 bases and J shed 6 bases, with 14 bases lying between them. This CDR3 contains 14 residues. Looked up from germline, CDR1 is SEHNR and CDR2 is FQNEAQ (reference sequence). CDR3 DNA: TGTGCCAGCAGGCAAGCAGGGGCAGCCGGGGAGCTGTTTTTT. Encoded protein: CASRQAGAAGELFF.

The CDR3 DNA sequence: TGTGCCAGCAGTTACGAGGGGGGGAGCAATCAGCCCCAGCATTTT. Its protein is CASSYEGGSNQPQHF. The genes are TRBV6-2 or TRBV6-3 and TRBJ1-5; possible D gene TRBD1, 6 bases. V was pared by 2 bases and J by 1 base, with 9 bases between. The CDR3 loop spans 15 amino acids. The germline CDR1 and CDR2 sequences are MNHEY and SVGEGT.

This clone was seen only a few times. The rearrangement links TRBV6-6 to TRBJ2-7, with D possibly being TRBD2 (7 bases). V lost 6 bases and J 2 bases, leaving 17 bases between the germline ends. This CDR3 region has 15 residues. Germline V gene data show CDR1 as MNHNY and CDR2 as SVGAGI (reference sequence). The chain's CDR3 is CASRTGGTSTYEQYF. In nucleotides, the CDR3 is TGTGCCAGCAGAACCGGGGGGACATCCACCTACGAGCAGTACTTC.

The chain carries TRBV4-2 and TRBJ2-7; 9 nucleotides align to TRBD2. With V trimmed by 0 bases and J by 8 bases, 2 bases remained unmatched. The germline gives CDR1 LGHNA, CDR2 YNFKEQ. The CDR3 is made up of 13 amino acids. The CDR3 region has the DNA TGTGCCAGCAGCCAAGAGCTAGCGGGGAAGCAGTACTTC. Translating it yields CASSQELAGKQYF.

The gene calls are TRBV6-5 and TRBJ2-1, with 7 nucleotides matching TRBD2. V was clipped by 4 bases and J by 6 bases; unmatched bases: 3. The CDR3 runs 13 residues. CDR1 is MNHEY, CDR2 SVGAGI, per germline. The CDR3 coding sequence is TGTGCCAGCAGTTCCGGGACTACCAATGAGCAGTTCTTC. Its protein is CASSSGTTNEQFF.

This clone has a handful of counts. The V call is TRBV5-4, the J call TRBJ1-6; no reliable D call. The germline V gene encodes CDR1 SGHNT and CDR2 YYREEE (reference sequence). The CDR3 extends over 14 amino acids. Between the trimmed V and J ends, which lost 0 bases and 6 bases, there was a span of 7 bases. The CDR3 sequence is CASSLESLNSPLHF. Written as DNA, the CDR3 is TGTGCCAGCAGCTTGGAAAGCCTTAATTCACCCCTCCACTTT.

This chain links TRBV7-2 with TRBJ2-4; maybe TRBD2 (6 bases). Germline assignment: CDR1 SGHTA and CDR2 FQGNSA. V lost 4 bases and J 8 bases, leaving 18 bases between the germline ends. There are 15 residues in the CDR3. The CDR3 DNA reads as TGTGCCAGCAGCTCCAGCGGGCCCCCCGGGGACATTCAGTACTTC. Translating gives CASSSSGPPGDIQYF.

The CDR3: CSVSRGPEAFF. CDR3 bases: TGCAGTGTCTCCAGGGGCCCTGAAGCTTTCTTT. The gene calls are TRBV20-1 and TRBJ1-1, with D maybe TRBD1 (6 bases). The CDR3 covers 11 residues. CDR1 and CDR2 from the germline V gene are DFQATT and SNEGSKA (reference sequence). Deletions cut 7 bases from V and 6 bases from J, with 12 bases between.

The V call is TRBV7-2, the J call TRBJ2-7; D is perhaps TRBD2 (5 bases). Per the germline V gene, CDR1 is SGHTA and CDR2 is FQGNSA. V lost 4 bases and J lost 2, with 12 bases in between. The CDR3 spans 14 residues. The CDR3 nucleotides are TGTGCCAGCAGCTCGGACTGGACCACCTACGAGCAGTACTTC. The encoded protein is CASSSDWTTYEQYF.

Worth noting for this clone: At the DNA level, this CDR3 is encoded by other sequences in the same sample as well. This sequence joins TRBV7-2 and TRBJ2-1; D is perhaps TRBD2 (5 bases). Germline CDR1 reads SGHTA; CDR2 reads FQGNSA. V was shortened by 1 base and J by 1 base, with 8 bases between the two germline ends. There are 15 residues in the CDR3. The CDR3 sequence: CASSLVSGSYNEQFF. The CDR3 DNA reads TGTGCCAGCAGCTTAGTTTCGGGATCCTACAATGAGCAGTTCTTC.

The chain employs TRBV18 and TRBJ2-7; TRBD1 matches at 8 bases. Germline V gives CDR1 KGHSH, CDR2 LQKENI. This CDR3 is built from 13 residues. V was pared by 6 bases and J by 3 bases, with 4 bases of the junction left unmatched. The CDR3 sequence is CASSTGVNYEQYF. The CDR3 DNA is TGTGCCAGCTCGACAGGGGTTAACTACGAGCAGTACTTC.

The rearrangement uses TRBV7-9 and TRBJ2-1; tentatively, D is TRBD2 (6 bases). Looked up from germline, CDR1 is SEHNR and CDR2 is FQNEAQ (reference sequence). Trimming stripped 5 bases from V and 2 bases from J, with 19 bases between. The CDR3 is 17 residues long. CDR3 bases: TGTGCCAGCAGCCCAGGGACTGCGGTTGGCACCTACAATGAGCAGTTCTTC. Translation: CASSPGTAVGTYNEQFF.